The 14 T cell receptor beta chains given below trace back to one sample, sequenced in a study of OX40 agonist ivuxolimab in advanced cancers. Assay used: immunoSEQ multiplex PCR; TCRdb lists only in-frame clones, some missing. Altogether some 96,000 clones are present, roughly 80% being singletons, with the ten largest covering roughly 1.5%. Sample: CD4+ or CD8+ T cells sorted from blood, taken in a trial of the OX40 agonist ivuxolimab. These receptors all come from an adult with an advanced solid tumor such as melanoma, head and neck, liver or kidney cancer.

The J gene is TRBJ2-7, the V gene TRBV15; either TRBD1 or TRBD2 may supply D (5 bases each). The germline gives CDR1 LNHNV, CDR2 YYDKDF (reference sequence). V was shortened by 0 bases and J by 4 bases, with 10 bases between the two germline ends. This CDR3 contains 14 residues. CDR3 DNA: TGTGCCACCAGCAGAGAGAGGGGCGGATACGAGCAGTACTTC. This codes for CATSRERGGYEQYF.

The chain recombines TRBV5-8 with TRBJ2-2, with 10 nucleotides matching TRBD2. Germline loops: CDR1 SGHTS, CDR2 YDEGEE. The CDR3 is 18 residues long. Trimming removed 4 bases from V and 2 bases from J; junction bases left unmatched: 11. The CDR3 loop is CASSLDGSGGINTGELFF. The CDR3 DNA reads TGTGCCAGCAGCCTCGATGGTAGCGGGGGGATCAACACCGGGGAGCTGTTTTTT.

The V call is TRBV7-8, the J call TRBJ2-3; 9 positions match TRBD1. V lost 1 base and J lost 0; bases outside the gene matches: 5. Germline CDR1 SGHVS, CDR2 FQNEAQ. CDR3 length: 17 amino acids. CDR3 DNA: TGTGCCAGCAGCTTAGTCGGCGGACAGGGGAGCACAGATACGCAGTATTTT. Translated, it gives CASSLVGGQGSTDTQYF.

The chain links TRBV7-2 to TRBJ1-6; TRBD1 might be the D (5 bases). This CDR3 region has 14 residues. Per germline, CDR1 SGHTA and CDR2 FQGNSA. Trimming shortened V by 7 bases and J by 9 bases, and 16 bases separated the two germline ends. The CDR3 loop is CASNRDVGGSPLHF. CDR3 DNA: TGTGCCAGCAACCGGGACGTGGGTGGTTCACCCCTCCACTTT.

The chain has TRBV5-4 and TRBJ2-7; TRBD2 aligns across 10 bases. V lost 3 bases to trimming and J lost 3 bases; unmatched junction nucleotides: 3. Per germline, CDR1 SGHNT and CDR2 YYREEE (reference sequence). The CDR3 runs 14 residues. The CDR3 region is CASSSRLAGYEQYF. CDR3 coding DNA: TGTGCCAGCAGCTCCCGACTAGCGGGCTACGAGCAGTACTTC. Filled out from reference TRBV5-4 and TRBJ2-7, the complete variable domain reads ETGVTQSPTHLIKTRGQQVTLRCSSQSGHNTVSWYQQALGQGPQFIFQYYREEENGRGNFPPRFSGLQFPNYSSELNVNALELDDSALYLCASSSRLAGYEQYFGPGTRLTVT.

This sequence joins TRBV5-4 and TRBJ1-1; D possibly corresponds to TRBD1 (5 bases). This CDR3 is built from 14 residues. Germline values: CDR1 SGHNT, CDR2 YYREEE (reference sequence). The V gene lost 4 bases and the J gene lost 1 base, with 11 bases spanning the gap. The CDR3 nucleotides are TGTGCCAGCAGCAACCAGGGTCCGAACACTGAAGCTTTCTTT. Protein: CASSNQGPNTEAFF.

This chain connects TRBV15 to TRBJ2-2; D might be TRBD1 (6 bases). V lost 6 bases, J lost 3 bases, and 17 bases lay in between. The V gene's germline CDR1 is LNHNV and CDR2 YYDKDF (reference sequence). The CDR3 is 16 amino acids. CDR3: CATRPPSGAHTGELFF. The DNA of the CDR3 is TGTGCCACCAGACCGCCGTCAGGGGCCCACACCGGGGAGCTGTTTTTT.

This rearrangement joins TRBV28 to TRBJ1-2, with TRBD1 identical over 12 bases. J gave up 7 bases and V 6 bases, and 12 bases lay outside the gene matches. This CDR3 is 16 amino acids long. Per the germline V gene, CDR1 is MDHEN and CDR2 is SYDVKM. The CDR3 reads CASRSYRDRGLGGYTF. In nucleotides, the CDR3 is TGTGCCAGCAGGTCGTATCGGGACAGGGGGCTTGGTGGCTACACCTTC.

The table lists this clone with a count of one. The genes are TRBV4-2 and TRBJ2-2; perhaps TRBD1 as D (5 bases). V was pared by 4 bases and J by 0 bases, with 9 bases between. CDR1 and CDR2 from the germline V gene are LGHNA and YNFKEQ. The CDR3 extends over 15 amino acids. The CDR3 DNA is TGTGCCAGCAGCCTTGACAGCACGAACACCGGGGAGCTGTTTTTT. It yields the protein CASSLDSTNTGELFF.

The chain combines TRBV20-1 with TRBJ2-1, with D possibly being TRBD1 (6 bases). This CDR3 spans 11 amino acids. The V end lost 5 bases, the J end lost 8 bases, and 10 bases lay between the germline ends. In germline, CDR1 is DFQATT, CDR2 SNEGSKA (reference sequence). As DNA, the CDR3 is TGCAGTGCTTTACAGGGCTATGAGCAGTTCTTC. It translates to CSALQGYEQFF.

The chain uses TRBV11-2 and TRBJ2-2, with 12 bases that match TRBD1. Trimming took 5 bases from V and 0 from J; bases not matched to a gene: 7. This CDR3 comprises 18 residues. The germline CDR1 and CDR2 sequences are SGHAT and FQNNGV. The CDR3 coding sequence is TGTGCCAGCAGCGCCGGGACAGGGGGCCTCGCGAACACCGGGGAGCTGTTTTTT. It specifies CASSAGTGGLANTGELFF.

This clone occurred once. This chain uses TRBV6-1 with TRBJ2-4; D ambiguous. The length of the CDR3 is 12 residues. Germline V gene data show CDR1 as MNHNS and CDR2 as SASEGT. Trimming left V 8 bases short and J 7 bases short, with 12 bases between. CDR3: CASRKGPNIQYF. The CDR3 DNA reads TGTGCCAGCCGGAAAGGCCCCAACATTCAGTACTTC.

This clone was detected only once. V usage is TRBV7-2 and J usage is TRBJ2-1; 9 positions match TRBD1. V trimming: 5 bases; J trimming: 4 bases; junction bases outside the gene matches: 6. CDR1 and CDR2 (germline): SGHTA, FQGNSA. CDR3 length: 15 amino acids. The CDR3 coding sequence is TGTGCCAGCAGCCAGGGACAGGGCCTTTACAATGAGCAGTTCTTC. Its translation is CASSQGQGLYNEQFF.

The chain has TRBV4-2 and TRBJ2-3; TRBD2 might be the D (6 bases). The CDR3 covers 16 residues. From germline, CDR1 is LGHNA and CDR2 YNFKEQ. Trimming shortened V by 0 bases and J by 4 bases, and 14 bases separated the two germline ends. In nucleotides, the CDR3 is TGTGCCAGCAGCCAAGAAGGCGGGATGGCTCCAGATACGCAGTATTTT. Translation gives CASSQEGGMAPDTQYF.